Listed here is a single T cell receptor beta chain. Its antigen is as yet unknown. A single base separates this from a much larger clone, so it may be a read error. CDR1 is SEHNR, CDR2 FQNEAQ, per germline (reference sequence). CDR3 length: 14 residues. The entry originates in a study of Graves' ophthalmopathy and Graves' hyperthyroidism. Study-wide findings and caveats: Blood also held most thyroid clonotypes expanded above 0.001 frequency.

Aged 18 to 65, hyperthyroidism patients had new diagnoses of under 2 months' duration. It was on clinical symptoms, serum thyroxine, TRAb, thyroid ultrasound and orbital computed tomography that diagnosis relied. RNA transcripts provided the template for amplifying TCR beta CDR3 regions. Investigators did first-round RT-PCR with HTBI primers, then second-round multiplex PCR. Using its own MiXCR run on the multiplex PCR reads, TCRdb lists one record per CDR3 protein. The profile shows approximately 1.2 million distinct CDR3 sequences, 35% to 40% of them singletons. This receptor was obtained from an adult man with Graves' hyperthyroidism. The chain combines TRBV7-9 with TRBJ2-7; 7 bases fit TRBD2. Sequencing was performed on peripheral blood or thyroid tissue (not recorded which). CDR3 DNA sequence: TGTGCCGGCAGCCCAAGCGGGGTCTCCTACGAGCAGTACTTC. Translated: CAGSPSGVSYEQYF.